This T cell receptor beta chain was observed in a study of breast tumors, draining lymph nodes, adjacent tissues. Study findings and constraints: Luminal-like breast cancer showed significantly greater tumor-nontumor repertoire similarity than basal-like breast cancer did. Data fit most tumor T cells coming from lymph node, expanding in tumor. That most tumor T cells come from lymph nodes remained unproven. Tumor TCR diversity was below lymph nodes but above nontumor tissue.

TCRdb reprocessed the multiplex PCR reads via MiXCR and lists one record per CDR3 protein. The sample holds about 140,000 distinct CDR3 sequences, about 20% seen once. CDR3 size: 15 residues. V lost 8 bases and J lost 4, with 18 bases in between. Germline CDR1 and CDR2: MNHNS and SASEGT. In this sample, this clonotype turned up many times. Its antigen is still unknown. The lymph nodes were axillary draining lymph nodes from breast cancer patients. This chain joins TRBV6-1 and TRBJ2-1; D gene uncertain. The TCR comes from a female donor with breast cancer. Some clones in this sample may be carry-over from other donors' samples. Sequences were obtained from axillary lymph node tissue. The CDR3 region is CASRQEIMAYNEQFF. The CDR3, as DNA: TGTGCCAGCCGGCAAGAGATTATGGCTTACAATGAGCAGTTCTTC.